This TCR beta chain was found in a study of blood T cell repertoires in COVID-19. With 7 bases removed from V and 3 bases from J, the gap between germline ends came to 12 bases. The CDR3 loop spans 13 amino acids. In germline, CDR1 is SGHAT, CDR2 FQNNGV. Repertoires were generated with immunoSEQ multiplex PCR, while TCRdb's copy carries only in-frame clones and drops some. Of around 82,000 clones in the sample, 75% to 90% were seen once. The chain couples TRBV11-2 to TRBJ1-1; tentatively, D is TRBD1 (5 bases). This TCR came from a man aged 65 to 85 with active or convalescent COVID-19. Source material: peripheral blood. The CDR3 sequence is CASNLQDHTEAFF. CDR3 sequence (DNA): TGTGCCAGCAACCTACAGGACCACACTGAAGCTTTCTTT. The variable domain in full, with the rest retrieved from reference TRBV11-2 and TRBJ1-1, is EAGVAQSPRYKIIEKRQSVAFWCNPISGHATLYWYQQILGQGPKLLIQFQNNGVVDDSQLPKDRFSAERLKGVDSTLKIQPAKLEDSAVYLCASNLQDHTEAFFGQGTRLTVV.